This TCR beta chain was retrieved from a study of T cells in Graves' hyperthyroidism and ophthalmopathy. Findings and limits, study-wide: The model forecast ophthalmopathy, anticipating it by a median 6.5 months before onset.

Uncontrolled infection, other autoimmune disease, pregnancy and lactation each barred patients from inclusion. The diagnostic basis comprised clinical symptoms, serum thyroxine and TRAb, thyroid ultrasound and orbital computed tomography. From 10 ml of fresh peripheral blood, PBMCs were isolated. Trimming cost V 8 bases and J 2 bases; bases outside gene matches: 6. Germline assignment: CDR1 SNHLY and CDR2 FYNNEI. CDR3 length equals 13 residues. There are many counts of this clonotype. The antigen is not known. TCR beta CDR3 region amplification was performed from RNA transcripts. The TCR CDR3 first-round RT-PCR relied on the HTBI primer set. TCRdb recomputed calls from the multiplex PCR reads with MiXCR, one row per CDR3 protein. This sample has approximately 640,000 distinct CDR3 sequences, with under 20% found just once.

The rearrangement links TRBV2 to TRBJ2-7, with 7 positions matching TRBD1. The specimen was blood. This TCR came from a woman in her 30s with Graves' hyperthyroidism. CDR3 DNA: TGTGCCAGCTCCGGGACAGCTCCCTACGAGCAGTACTTC. Its protein product is CASSGTAPYEQYF.